The 30 T cell receptor beta chains below all came from one sample that was sequenced in a study of regulatory T cells. Whole-study findings and limits: Hydrophobic residues at CDR3 positions 6 and 7 were enriched in conventional CD4+ T cells of CD3G-deficient patients.

The primer mix had 52 TRBV and 13 TRBJ primers. The assay was immunoSEQ multiplex PCR, and TCRdb's table has in-frame clones only and misses some. Of tens of thousands of clones detected, around nine tenths appear once; the ten largest clones hold approximately 1.3%. These receptors lack a known antigen. The sequencing sample was made of conventional CD4+ T cells sorted from blood. Source of these receptors: a child aged 5 to 17 with CD3G deficiency.

J is TRBJ2-1 and V is TRBV5-1, with 10 bases that match TRBD2. This CDR3 has 15 residues. Trimming cost V 2 bases and J 5 bases; bases outside gene matches: 4. Per the germline V gene, CDR1 is SGHRS and CDR2 is YFSETQ. DNA of the CDR3: TGCGCCAGCAGCTTTGGGACTAGCGCCAACAATGAGCAGTTCTTC. It specifies CASSFGTSANNEQFF.

The genes are TRBV7-6 and TRBJ2-7, with 11 bases fitting TRBD2. The ends lost 4 bases at V and 6 bases at J; junction bases unmatched: 2. Germline-derived CDR1 and CDR2 are SGHVS and FNYEAQ. The CDR3 runs 13 residues. CDR3 loop: CASSSGTSGEQYF. As DNA, the CDR3 is TGTGCCAGCAGCTCCGGGACTAGCGGCGAGCAGTACTTC.

The J gene is TRBJ2-7, the V gene TRBV28; D call uncertain. V was shortened by 2 bases and J by 0 bases, with 11 bases between the two germline ends. This CDR3 has 15 residues. The germline V gene encodes CDR1 MDHEN and CDR2 SYDVKM. The CDR3 loop is CASSLGPALSYEQYF. The CDR3 DNA reads TGTGCCAGCAGTTTAGGGCCGGCGCTCTCCTACGAGCAGTACTTC. Full variable domain (rest looked up from reference TRBV28 and TRBJ2-7): DVKVTQSSRYLVKRTGEKVFLECVQDMDHENMFWYRQDPGLGLRLIYFSYDVKMKEKGDIPEGYSVSREKKERFSLILESASTNQTSMYLCASSLGPALSYEQYFGPGTRLTVT.

This clone appeared a single time. This chain connects TRBV5-1 to TRBJ2-6, with D hard to call. The CDR3 covers 14 residues. Per germline, CDR1 SGHRS and CDR2 YFSETQ. V gave up 4 bases and J gave up 2 bases, with 7 bases separating them. The CDR3 is CASSPLTGANVLTF. CDR3 DNA sequence: TGCGCCAGCAGCCCCTTAACTGGGGCCAACGTCCTGACTTTC.

Written as DNA, the CDR3 is TGTGCCAGGGGGGGACAGGGGAGCGAAAAACTGTTTTTT. Protein product: CARGGQGSEKLFF. This chain uses TRBV6-5 with TRBJ1-4, with TRBD1 matching over 10 bases. The CDR3 is 13 residues long. The V gene end was trimmed by 9 bases and the J gene end by 8 bases; junction bases not matched to a gene: 6. Looked up from germline, CDR1 is MNHEY and CDR2 is SVGAGI.

The chain links TRBV28 to TRBJ2-2; 12 nucleotides agree with TRBD1. CDR3 size: 15 residues. J gave up 5 bases and V 4 bases, and 2 bases lay outside the gene matches. Germline CDR1 reads MDHEN; CDR2 reads SYDVKM. The CDR3 sequence is CASSWDRGRTGELFF. CDR3 in DNA: TGTGCCAGCAGTTGGGACAGGGGGCGGACCGGGGAGCTGTTTTTT.

This chain connects TRBV6-1 to TRBJ2-7, with 12 bases that match TRBD2. The germline V gene has CDR1 MNHNS and CDR2 SASEGT. The junction had 3 bases not matched to a gene; V was cut back by 6 bases and J by 0 bases. This CDR3 is built from 15 residues. For the CDR3, the DNA is TGTGCCAGCAGGAAGACTAGCGGGAGCTCCTACGAGCAGTACTTC. Amino acid sequence: CASRKTSGSSYEQYF.

The rearrangement uses TRBV5-1 and TRBJ2-6, with D unresolved. The CDR3 loop spans 15 amino acids. Germline V gene sequence: CDR1 SGHRS, CDR2 YFSETQ. V lost 0 bases to trimming and J lost 0 bases, with 4 bases between them. CDR3 coding DNA: TGCGCCAGCAGCTTGGCGGGCTCTGGGGCCAACGTCCTGACTTTC. Translation: CASSLAGSGANVLTF.

This clone showed up just once. The V call is TRBV10-2, the J call TRBJ2-1; 10 bases align to TRBD2. Trimming cost V 5 bases and J 5 bases; bases outside gene matches: 3. Germline V CDR1 and CDR2: WSHSY, SAAADI. The CDR3 sequence is 14 residues long. CDR3 sequence (DNA): TGCGCCAGCAGTCGGACTAGCGGTAACAATGAGCAGTTCTTC. It specifies CASSRTSGNNEQFF.

This clone was recorded once. V and J are TRBV30 and TRBJ2-2; D uncertain. The CDR3 spans 15 residues. V lost 0 bases to trimming and J lost 7 bases, with 15 bases between them. Germline loops: CDR1 GTSNPN, CDR2 SVGIG (reference sequence). The CDR3 bases are TGTGCCTGGAGTGTAAGAGGAGTAAATGGCGGGGAGCTGTTTTTT. Its protein is CAWSVRGVNGGELFF.

This chain links TRBV4-1 with TRBJ2-1, with 8 bases aligning to TRBD2. Germline CDR1 reads MGHRA; CDR2 reads YSYEKL. Germline trimming cut 0 bases from V and 9 bases from J; bases unmatched to any gene: 10. CDR3 length equals 16 residues. The CDR3 bases are TGCGCCAGCAGCCAAGATTTGGGACTAGAGATCGGTGAGCAGTTCTTC. Its protein product is CASSQDLGLEIGEQFF.

This clone was detected only once. V usage is TRBV19 and J usage is TRBJ2-3; D possibly uses TRBD1 or TRBD2 (5 bases each). Trimming left V 8 bases short and J 1 base short, with 13 bases between. The CDR3 loop spans 14 amino acids. Germline V gene data show CDR1 as LNHDA and CDR2 as SQIVND (reference sequence). CDR3 amino acids: CASARGAGTDTQYF. The DNA of the CDR3 is TGTGCCAGTGCGCGAGGGGCCGGCACAGATACGCAGTATTTT.

The table lists this clone with a few counts. This chain connects TRBV5-1 to TRBJ1-1, with D possibly matching TRBD1 (5 bases). Germline V gene sequence: CDR1 SGHRS, CDR2 YFSETQ. The CDR3 runs to 13 residues. Trimming shortened V by 2 bases and J by 7 bases, and 12 bases separated the two germline ends. The CDR3 region is CASSFEGSGEAFF. Written as DNA, the CDR3 is TGCGCCAGCAGCTTTGAGGGGAGCGGTGAAGCTTTCTTT. The full variable domain, with the rest looked up from reference TRBV5-1 and TRBJ1-1, is KAGVTQTPRYLIKTRGQQVTLSCSPISGHRSVSWYQQTPGQGLQFLFEYFSETQRNKGNFPGRFSGRQFSNSRSEMNVSTLELGDSALYLCASSFEGSGEAFFGQGTRLTVV.

The chain couples TRBV28 to TRBJ2-7; D may be TRBD1 (6 bases). This CDR3 has 12 amino acids. V was trimmed by 5 bases and J by 6 bases, leaving 11 bases between them. Germline assignment: CDR1 MDHEN and CDR2 SYDVKM. CDR3 sequence reads: CASSLGTREQYF. CDR3 bases: TGTGCCAGCAGTCTGGGGACACGCGAGCAGTACTTC.

V usage is TRBV7-8 and J usage is TRBJ2-7; the D gene is possibly TRBD1 (6 bases). V gave up 5 bases and J gave up 3 bases, with 29 bases separating them. CDR1 and CDR2 from the germline V gene are SGHVS and FQNEAQ. The CDR3 runs 19 residues. Written as DNA, the CDR3 is TGTGCCAGCAGCCTAGGAAGTCGAAGGGCTAGCAGGGGCGGCTACGAGCAGTACTTC. Its protein product is CASSLGSRRASRGGYEQYF.

This chain uses TRBV6-1 with TRBJ2-7; D gene unclear. Germline-derived CDR1 and CDR2 are MNHNS and SASEGT. V was clipped by 8 bases and J by 6 bases, with 20 bases between them. CDR3 length: 14 amino acids. The CDR3 bases are TGTGCCAGCGGACCGGGCCCGAACCTCGGCGAGCAGTACTTC. This translates into CASGPGPNLGEQYF.

The rearrangement uses TRBV11-2 and TRBJ1-1; D might be TRBD1 (6 bases). Germline V gene data show CDR1 as SGHAT and CDR2 as FQNNGV. CDR3 length: 12 amino acids. V shed 5 bases and J shed 11 bases, with 15 bases lying between them. This CDR3 is CASSQGGFQAFF. The CDR3 DNA follows: TGTGCCAGCAGCCAAGGGGGTTTTCAGGCTTTCTTT.

This chain uses TRBV19 with TRBJ2-2; D remains ambiguous. Germline CDR1 is LNHDA and CDR2 is SQIVND (reference sequence). This CDR3 contains 14 residues. V gave up 7 bases and J gave up 1 base, with 10 bases separating them. The CDR3 loop reads CASNVGLNTGELFF. CDR3 coding DNA: TGTGCCAGTAATGTAGGGTTGAACACCGGGGAGCTGTTTTTT.

The chain's CDR3 is CASSLGLAGETQYF. DNA of the CDR3: TGCGCCAGCAGCTTGGGACTAGCGGGGGAGACCCAGTACTTC. The chain couples TRBV5-1 to TRBJ2-5; 11 bases fit TRBD2. CDR3 length: 14 residues. Germline CDR1 SGHRS, CDR2 YFSETQ. V trimming: 0 bases; J trimming: 5 bases; junction bases outside the gene matches: 0.

V and J are TRBV6-6 and TRBJ2-2; 9 bases align to TRBD1. With 2 bases clipped from V and 7 bases from J, the junction kept 5 bases outside the gene matches. This CDR3 has 15 amino acids. Germline CDR1 reads MNHNY; CDR2 reads SVGAGI (reference sequence). In DNA form, the CDR3 reads TGTGCCAGCAGTTACAACAGGGGGCGTAGCGGGGAGCTGTTTTTT. Residues: CASSYNRGRSGELFF.

The chain joins TRBV28 to TRBJ1-4; the match to TRBD1 covers 7 bases. Germline CDR1 is MDHEN and CDR2 is SYDVKM. The CDR3 is made up of 15 amino acids. V trimming: 6 bases; J trimming: 0 bases; junction bases outside the gene matches: 4. CDR3 nucleotides: TGTGCCAGCAGCACAACAGGGGCAACTAATGAAAAACTGTTTTTT. Its protein product is CASSTTGATNEKLFF.

For the CDR3, the DNA is TGCGCCAGCAGTCCCCCGGGACAGGCCGGGAATGAGCAGTTCTTC. This encodes CASSPPGQAGNEQFF. This chain connects TRBV5-1 to TRBJ2-1; 8 bases are shared with TRBD1. This CDR3 region has 15 residues. CDR1 and CDR2 from the germline V gene are SGHRS and YFSETQ. The V segment lost 5 bases and the J segment 7 bases; nucleotides outside the gene matches: 11.

CDR3 in DNA: TGTGCCAGTAGTATAACGATGACAGGCAGGGCCAAAAACATTCAGTACTTC. The encoded protein is CASSITMTGRAKNIQYF. V is TRBV19 and J is TRBJ2-4, with D maybe TRBD1 (6 bases). Trimming cost V 2 bases and J 1 base, with 15 bases left between them. Germline lookup yields CDR1 LNHDA and CDR2 SQIVND (reference sequence). The CDR3 extends over 17 amino acids.

In this sample, this clone turned up once. The genes are TRBV5-1 and TRBJ2-2; possibly TRBD2 for D (6 bases). Trimming removed 0 bases from V and 4 bases from J, with 10 bases in between. Germline assignment: CDR1 SGHRS and CDR2 YFSETQ. CDR3 length equals 15 residues. The CDR3 DNA sequence: TGCGCCAGCAGCTTGGGGCCGGGAGCCACCGGGGAGCTGTTTTTT. This codes for CASSLGPGATGELFF.

The chain recombines TRBV28 with TRBJ2-7, with 9 bases aligning to TRBD2. This CDR3 has 16 residues. Trimming took 1 base from V and 3 from J; bases not matched to a gene: 7. The germline CDR1 and CDR2 sequences are MDHEN and SYDVKM. CDR3 protein: CASSLLSGRRVYEQYF. The CDR3 bases are TGTGCCAGCAGTTTATTAAGCGGGAGGAGGGTCTACGAGCAGTACTTC.

The chain couples TRBV10-3 to TRBJ2-7; D not resolved. Trimming took off 3 bases at V and 2 bases at J, with 14 bases between the two ends. The CDR3 runs to 15 residues. Germline V gene sequence: CDR1 ENHRY, CDR2 SYGVKD. CDR3 amino acids: CAISDPTRAAYEQYF. Here the CDR3 DNA reads TGTGCCATCAGTGACCCGACACGCGCAGCCTACGAGCAGTACTTC.

The chain links TRBV19 to TRBJ2-2; TRBD2 matches 15 bases. Germline lookup yields CDR1 LNHDA and CDR2 SQIVND (reference sequence). This CDR3 is 15 amino acids long. V gave up 6 bases and J gave up 6 bases; unmatched junction bases: 2. The CDR3 coding sequence is TGTGCCAGTAGACGGACTAGCGGGAGGGCCGGGGAGCTGTTTTTT. Its translation: CASRRTSGRAGELFF.

V gene TRBV28 combines with J gene TRBJ1-2; the D is unclear. Germline lookup yields CDR1 MDHEN and CDR2 SYDVKM. V lost 11 bases and J 4 bases, leaving 14 bases between the germline ends. This CDR3 has 12 residues. This CDR3 reads CAASRETYGYTF. For the CDR3, the DNA is TGTGCCGCATCGAGGGAGACCTATGGCTACACCTTC.

V is TRBV5-1 and J is TRBJ2-1; D perhaps matches TRBD2 (5 bases). Germline assignment: CDR1 SGHRS and CDR2 YFSETQ. The V and J ends lost 0 bases and 5 bases respectively, with 12 bases between them. The CDR3 is 15 residues long. The CDR3 is CASSLESPGNNEQFF. The CDR3, as DNA: TGCGCCAGCAGCTTGGAGTCTCCGGGGAACAATGAGCAGTTCTTC. Using reference TRBV5-1 and TRBJ2-1 for the parts outside the CDR3, the full variable domain is KAGVTQTPRYLIKTRGQQVTLSCSPISGHRSVSWYQQTPGQGLQFLFEYFSETQRNKGNFPGRFSGRQFSNSRSEMNVSTLELGDSALYLCASSLESPGNNEQFFGPGTRLTVL.

The chain is built from TRBV11-2 and TRBJ2-2, with 9 bases matching TRBD2. The junction had 9 bases not matched to a gene; V was cut back by 4 bases and J by 6 bases. The CDR3 is 16 amino acids. Germline V gene sequence: CDR1 SGHAT, CDR2 FQNNGV. The CDR3 sequence: CASSYSAGGVAGELFF. The CDR3 region has the DNA TGTGCCAGCAGCTATAGCGCGGGAGGGGTAGCCGGGGAGCTGTTTTTT.